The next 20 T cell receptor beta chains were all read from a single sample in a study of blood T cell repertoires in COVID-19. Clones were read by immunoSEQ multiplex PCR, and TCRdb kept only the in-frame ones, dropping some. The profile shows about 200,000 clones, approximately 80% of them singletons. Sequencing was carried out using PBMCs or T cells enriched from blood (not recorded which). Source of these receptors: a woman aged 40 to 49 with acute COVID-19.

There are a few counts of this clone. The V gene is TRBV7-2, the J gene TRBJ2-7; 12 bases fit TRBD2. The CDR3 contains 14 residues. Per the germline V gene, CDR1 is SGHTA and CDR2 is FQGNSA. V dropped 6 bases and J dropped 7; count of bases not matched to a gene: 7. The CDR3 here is CASSRTSGNGEQYF. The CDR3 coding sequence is TGTGCCAGCAGTAGGACTAGCGGGAACGGGGAGCAGTACTTC.

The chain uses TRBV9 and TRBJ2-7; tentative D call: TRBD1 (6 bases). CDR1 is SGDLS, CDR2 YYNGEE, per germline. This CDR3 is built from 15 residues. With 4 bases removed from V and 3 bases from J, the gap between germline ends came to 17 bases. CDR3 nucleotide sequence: TGTGCCAGCAGCCCCCGCCCGGCAGGGGACTACGAGCAGTACTTC. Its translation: CASSPRPAGDYEQYF. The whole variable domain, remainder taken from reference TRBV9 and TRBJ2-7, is DSGVTQTPKHLITATGQRVTLRCSPRSGDLSVYWYQQSLDQGLQFLIQYYNGEERAKGNILERFSAQQFPDLHSELNLSSLELGDSALYFCASSPRPAGDYEQYFGPGTRLTVT.

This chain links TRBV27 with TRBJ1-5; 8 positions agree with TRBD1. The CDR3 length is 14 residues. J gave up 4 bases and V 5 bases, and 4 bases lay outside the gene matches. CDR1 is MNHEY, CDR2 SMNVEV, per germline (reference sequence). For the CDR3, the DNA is TGTGCCAGCAGTGCCACAGGGGGAAATCAGCCCCAGCATTTT. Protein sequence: CASSATGGNQPQHF.

The CDR3 loop is CASSLLSTGVREAFF. CDR3 sequence (DNA): TGTGCCAGCAGCTTGCTTTCCACAGGGGTCCGTGAAGCTTTCTTT. V and J are TRBV5-5 and TRBJ1-1, with TRBD1 identical over 7 bases. This CDR3 spans 15 amino acids. Germline V gene data show CDR1 as SGHKS and CDR2 as YYEKEE (reference sequence). V gave up 1 base and J gave up 7 bases; unmatched junction bases: 10.

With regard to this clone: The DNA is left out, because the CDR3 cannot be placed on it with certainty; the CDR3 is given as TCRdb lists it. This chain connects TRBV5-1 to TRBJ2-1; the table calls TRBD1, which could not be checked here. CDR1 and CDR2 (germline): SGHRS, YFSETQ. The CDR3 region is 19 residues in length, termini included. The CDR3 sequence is CASTLGTGGFTGAYNEQFF.

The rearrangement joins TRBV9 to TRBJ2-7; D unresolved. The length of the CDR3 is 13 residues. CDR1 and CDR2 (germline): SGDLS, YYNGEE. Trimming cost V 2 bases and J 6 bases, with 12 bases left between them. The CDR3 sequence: CASSVTGGGEQYF. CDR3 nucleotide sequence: TGTGCCAGCAGCGTCACCGGTGGTGGCGAGCAGTACTTC.

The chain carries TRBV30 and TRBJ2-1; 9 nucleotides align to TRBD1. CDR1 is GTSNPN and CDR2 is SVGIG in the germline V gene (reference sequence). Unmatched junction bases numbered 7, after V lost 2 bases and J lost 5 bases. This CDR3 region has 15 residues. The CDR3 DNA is TGTGCCTGGAGTCCCGACAGGGGGGGTAACAATGAGCAGTTCTTC. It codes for CAWSPDRGGNNEQFF.

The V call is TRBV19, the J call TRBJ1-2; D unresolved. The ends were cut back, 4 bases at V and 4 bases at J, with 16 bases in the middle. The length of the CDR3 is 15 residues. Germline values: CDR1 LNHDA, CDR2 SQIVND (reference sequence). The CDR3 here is CASSTLPTRSYGYTF. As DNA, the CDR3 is TGTGCCAGTAGTACTCTCCCGACGCGGAGCTATGGCTACACCTTC.

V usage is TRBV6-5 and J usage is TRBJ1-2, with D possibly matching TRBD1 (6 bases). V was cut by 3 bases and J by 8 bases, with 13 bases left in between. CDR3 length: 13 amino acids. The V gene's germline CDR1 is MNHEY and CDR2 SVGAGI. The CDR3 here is CASSYRGARGYTF. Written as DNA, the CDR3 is TGTGCCAGCAGTTATCGGGGGGCTAGAGGCTACACCTTC.

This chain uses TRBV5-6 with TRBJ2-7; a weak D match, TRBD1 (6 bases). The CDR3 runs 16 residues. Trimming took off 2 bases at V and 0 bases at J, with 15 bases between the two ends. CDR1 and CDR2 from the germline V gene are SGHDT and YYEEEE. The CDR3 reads CASSLLQGPSSYEQYF. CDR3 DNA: TGTGCCAGCAGCTTACTCCAGGGGCCGAGCTCCTACGAGCAGTACTTC.

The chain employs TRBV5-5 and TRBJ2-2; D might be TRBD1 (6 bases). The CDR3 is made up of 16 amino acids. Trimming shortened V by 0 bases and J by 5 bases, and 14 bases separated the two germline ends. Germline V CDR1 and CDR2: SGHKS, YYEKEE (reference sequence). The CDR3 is CASSLGGGPGTGELFF. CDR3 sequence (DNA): TGTGCCAGCAGCTTGGGTGGGGGCCCGGGAACCGGGGAGCTGTTTTTT.

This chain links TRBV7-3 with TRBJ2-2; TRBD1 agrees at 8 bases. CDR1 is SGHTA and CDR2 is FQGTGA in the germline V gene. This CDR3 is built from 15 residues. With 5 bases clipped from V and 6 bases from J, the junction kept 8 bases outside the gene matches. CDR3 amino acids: CASSLGQGNAGELFF. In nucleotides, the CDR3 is TGTGCCAGCAGCCTAGGACAGGGAAACGCCGGGGAGCTGTTTTTT.

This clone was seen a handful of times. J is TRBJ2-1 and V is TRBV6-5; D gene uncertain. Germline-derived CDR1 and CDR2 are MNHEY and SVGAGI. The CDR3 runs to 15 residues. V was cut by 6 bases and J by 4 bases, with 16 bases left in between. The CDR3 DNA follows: TGTGCCAGCAGCACCTTGAGGTCCGGATACAATGAGCAGTTCTTC. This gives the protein CASSTLRSGYNEQFF.

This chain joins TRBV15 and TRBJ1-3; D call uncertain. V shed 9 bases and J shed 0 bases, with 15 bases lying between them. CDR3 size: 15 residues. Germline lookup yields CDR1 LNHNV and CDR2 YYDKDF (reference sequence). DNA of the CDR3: TGTGCCACTCAGAGGCCGGGGAGCTCTGGAAACACCATATATTTT. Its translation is CATQRPGSSGNTIYF.

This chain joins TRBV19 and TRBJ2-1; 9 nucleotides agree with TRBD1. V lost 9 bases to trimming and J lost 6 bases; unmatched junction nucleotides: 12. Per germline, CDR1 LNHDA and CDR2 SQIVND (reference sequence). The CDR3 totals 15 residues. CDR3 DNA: TGTGCCAGGGACCCCTACGGACAGGGGCGCAATGAGCAGTTCTTC. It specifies CARDPYGQGRNEQFF.

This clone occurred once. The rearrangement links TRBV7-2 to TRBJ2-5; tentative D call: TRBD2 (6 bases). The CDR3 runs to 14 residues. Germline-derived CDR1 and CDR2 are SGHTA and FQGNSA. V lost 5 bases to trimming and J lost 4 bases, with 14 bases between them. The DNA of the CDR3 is TGTGCCAGCAGCCCGGGACTTCCGGCAGAGACCCAGTACTTC. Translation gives CASSPGLPAETQYF.

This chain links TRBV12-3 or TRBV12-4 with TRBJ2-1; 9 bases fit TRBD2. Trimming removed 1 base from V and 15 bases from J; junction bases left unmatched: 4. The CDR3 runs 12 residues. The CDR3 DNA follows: TGTGCCAGCAGTTTAGGCGGGAGGGCCTTGTTCTTC. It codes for CASSLGGRALFF.

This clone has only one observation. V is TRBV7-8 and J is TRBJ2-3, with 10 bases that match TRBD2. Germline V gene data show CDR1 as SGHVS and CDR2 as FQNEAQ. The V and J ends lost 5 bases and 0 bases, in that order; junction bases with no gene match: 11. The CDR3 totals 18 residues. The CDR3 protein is CASSPRDSGGMSTDTQYF. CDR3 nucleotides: TGTGCCAGCAGCCCCCGGGATAGCGGGGGGATGAGCACAGATACGCAGTATTTT.

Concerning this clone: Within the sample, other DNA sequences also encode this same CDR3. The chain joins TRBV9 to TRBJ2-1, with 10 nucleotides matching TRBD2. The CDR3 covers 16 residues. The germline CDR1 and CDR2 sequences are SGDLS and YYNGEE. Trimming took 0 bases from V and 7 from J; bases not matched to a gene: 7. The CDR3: CASSVAPTSGFNEQFF. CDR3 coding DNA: TGTGCCAGCAGCGTAGCTCCGACTAGCGGGTTTAATGAGCAGTTCTTC.

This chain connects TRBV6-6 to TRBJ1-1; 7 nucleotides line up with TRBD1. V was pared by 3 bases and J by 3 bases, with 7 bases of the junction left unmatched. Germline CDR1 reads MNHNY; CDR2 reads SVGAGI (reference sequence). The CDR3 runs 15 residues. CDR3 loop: CASSYPNRGYTEAFF. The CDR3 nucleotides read TGTGCCAGCAGTTATCCGAACAGGGGATACACTGAAGCTTTCTTT.